This passage covers 21 T cell receptor beta chains from one sample sequenced in a study of blood T cells in healthy people across ages. Sample-barcoded 5' priming and a J-beta primer mix drove a second PCR of roughly 7 to 11 cycles. Via MiXCR, TCRdb re-called the 5' RACE reads, giving one row per CDR3 protein. The data hold roughly 1,700,000 distinct CDR3 sequences, with roughly 27% observed a single time. Sequencing was carried out using blood. The receptors originated from a woman aged 30 to 39 in good health.

This clonotype was seen only a few times. A clone one base away is much larger, so this may be a read error. The chain combines TRBV7-9 with TRBJ2-5, with 11 nucleotides matching TRBD2. The CDR3 consists of 15 residues. The germline CDR1 and CDR2 sequences are SEHNR and FQNEAQ (reference sequence). CDR3 sequence (DNA): TGTGCCGGCAGCTTAGTACTAGCGGGAGCAGAGACCCAGTACTTC. Its protein product is CAGSLVLAGAETQYF.

The gene calls are TRBV7-8 and TRBJ2-7; 12 bases align to TRBD2. Germline CDR1 reads SGHVS; CDR2 reads FQNEAQ. The CDR3 length is 17 residues. After removal of 0 bases from V and 7 bases from J, the junction contained 10 bases not matched to a gene. CDR3 coding DNA: TGTGCCAGCAGCTTAGCAGAGACTAGCGGGAGAACTAAGGAGCAGTACTTC. This translates into CASSLAETSGRTKEQYF.

The rearrangement uses TRBV3-1 and TRBJ1-1; possible D gene TRBD1, 5 bases. V lost 4 bases and J 3 bases, leaving 12 bases between the germline ends. In germline, CDR1 is LGHDT, CDR2 YNNKEL (reference sequence). The CDR3 is 14 residues long. CDR3 DNA sequence: TGTGCCAGCAGCCTGAGGGGCAGCTACACTGAAGCTTTCTTT. This sequence encodes CASSLRGSYTEAFF.

This clonotype occurred many times. The V and J genes are TRBV7-2 and TRBJ2-1, with no clear D. V was pared by 1 base and J by 7 bases, with 8 bases between. Germline V lookup: CDR1 SGHTA, CDR2 FQGNSA. This CDR3 is 13 amino acids long. CDR3 sequence: CASSLGSQNEQFF. DNA for the CDR3: TGTGCCAGCAGCTTAGGATCCCAGAATGAGCAGTTCTTC.

The rearrangement links TRBV7-9 to TRBJ1-2; 7 nucleotides match TRBD1. V gave up 5 bases and J gave up 4 bases; unmatched junction bases: 7. CDR1 and CDR2 from the germline V gene are SEHNR and FQNEAQ (reference sequence). CDR3 length: 14 residues. The CDR3 loop is CASSKQGTGYGYTF. DNA for the CDR3: TGTGCCAGCAGCAAACAGGGGACCGGCTATGGCTACACCTTC.

This clonotype was counted between two and nine times. The chain links TRBV5-1 to TRBJ2-7, with D possibly being TRBD1 (6 bases). CDR3 length: 14 residues. Germline loops: CDR1 SGHRS, CDR2 YFSETQ. The V end lost 0 bases, the J end lost 4 bases, and 11 bases lay between the germline ends. In DNA form, the CDR3 reads TGCGCCAGCAGCTTGGGACAGGCGGAGTACGAGCAGTACTTC. Translated: CASSLGQAEYEQYF.

The sample holds a few counts of this clonotype. The V and J genes are TRBV10-3 and TRBJ2-7, with 8 bases fitting TRBD1. This CDR3 has 12 amino acids. The trim removed 10 bases at V and 2 bases at J, leaving 4 bases unmatched. Germline V lookup: CDR1 ENHRY, CDR2 SYGVKD. In DNA, the CDR3 is TGTGCCACCCGGGACAGGCCCTACGAGCAGTACTTC. Translated: CATRDRPYEQYF.

A note on this clonotype: This may be a read error: a much more frequent sequence differs by one nucleotide. V gene TRBV6-1 combines with J gene TRBJ2-1, with D perhaps TRBD2 (6 bases). Germline CDR1 is MNHNS and CDR2 is SASEGT. The CDR3 has 13 residues. CDR3: CVSSLVREDEQFF. The CDR3 coding sequence is TGTGTCAGCAGTTTAGTGAGGGAGGATGAGCAGTTCTTC.

V and J are TRBV6-1 and TRBJ1-5; maybe TRBD1 (6 bases). Germline CDR1 is MNHNS and CDR2 is SASEGT. This CDR3 is built from 14 residues. Trimming took 1 base from V and 6 from J, leaving 10 bases between them. CDR3 region: CASSEEQGPQPQHF. In nucleotides, the CDR3 is TGTGCCAGCAGTGAAGAACAGGGTCCTCAGCCCCAGCATTTT.

This clonotype was picked up a small number of times. The chain employs TRBV6-5 and TRBJ2-5, with a weak D call TRBD2 (6 bases). The CDR3 consists of 16 residues. Trimming shortened V by 4 bases and J by 3 bases, and 18 bases separated the two germline ends. In germline, CDR1 is MNHEY, CDR2 SVGAGI. CDR3 amino acids: CASSSGEEGKEETQYF. The CDR3 DNA reads TGTGCCAGCAGTTCCGGGGAGGAGGGGAAGGAAGAGACCCAGTACTTC.

V and J are TRBV24-1 and TRBJ2-1; 8 positions match TRBD2. The germline CDR1 and CDR2 sequences are KGHDR and SFDVKD. J was trimmed by 5 bases and V by 5 bases; bases with no gene match: 7. The CDR3 sequence is 15 residues long. CDR3 sequence (DNA): TGTGCCACCAGTGGGACCGGGGGGGGCCACAATGAGCAGTTCTTC. Its protein is CATSGTGGGHNEQFF.

In its sample, this clonotype was seen a few times. One junction end disagrees with the germline gene, perhaps due to a read error. The chain couples TRBV10-3 to TRBJ2-7; TRBD2 is a possible D gene (5 bases). The CDR3 runs to 13 residues. Germline CDR1 ENHRY, CDR2 SYGVKD. The CDR3 reads CATSDGEIYEQYF. CDR3 nucleotide sequence: TGTGCCACCAGTGATGGGGAGATATACGAGCAGTACTTC.

The J gene is TRBJ1-1, the V gene TRBV29-1, with 10 positions matching TRBD1. CDR1 and CDR2 from the germline V gene are SQVTM and ANQGSEA. The CDR3 contains 12 residues. With V trimmed by 7 bases and J by 8 bases, 7 bases remained unmatched. CDR3 amino acids: CSAVDRGYEAFF. CDR3 sequence (DNA): TGCAGCGCGGTGGACAGGGGGTACGAAGCTTTCTTT.

V usage is TRBV25-1 and J usage is TRBJ1-1, with unresolved D. With 4 bases removed from V and 10 bases from J, the gap between germline ends came to 10 bases. This CDR3 spans 11 amino acids. Germline assignment: CDR1 MGHDK and CDR2 SYGVNS. In DNA form, the CDR3 reads TGTGCCAGCAGTGTTTCACAGACAGCTTTCTTT. It yields the protein CASSVSQTAFF.

As to this clonotype: This may stem from a read error, because a much larger clone lies one nucleotide away. V is TRBV6-2 or TRBV6-3 and J is TRBJ2-1; D call uncertain. V lost 7 bases to trimming and J lost 13 bases, with 26 bases between them. Germline V lookup: CDR1 MNHEY, CDR2 SVGEGT. This CDR3 contains 15 residues. CDR3 bases: TGTGCCAGCACCACCCCAGAGGACCATCAAGAGACCCAGTTCTTC. Protein product: CASTTPEDHQETQFF.

The rearrangement uses TRBV20-1 and TRBJ1-5; D uncertain. Germline CDR1 is DFQATT and CDR2 is SNEGSKA (reference sequence). The V and J ends lost 0 bases and 7 bases respectively, with 10 bases between them. This CDR3 is 13 amino acids long. The CDR3 DNA reads as TGCAGTGCTAGAGAGCAGCCGGGGCAGCCCCAGCATTTT. Translating it yields CSAREQPGQPQHF.

The sample holds a few counts of this clonotype. Germline is not matched at one junction end, which may reflect a read error. The V gene is TRBV28, the J gene TRBJ1-6; D not resolved. Looked up from germline, CDR1 is MDHEN and CDR2 is SYDVKM. This CDR3 region has 13 residues. In DNA form, the CDR3 reads TGTGCCGGCAGTTCAGACGACGCTTCACCCCTCCACTTT. Encoded protein: CAGSSDDASPLHF.

The chain carries TRBV6-6 and TRBJ1-1, with 8 bases that match TRBD1. The CDR3 runs 14 residues. Germline trimming cut 6 bases from V and 5 bases from J; bases unmatched to any gene: 8. CDR1 and CDR2 from the germline V gene are MNHNY and SVGAGI (reference sequence). The CDR3: CASRRNTGGTEAFF. The CDR3 coding sequence is TGTGCCAGCAGGAGAAATACAGGGGGGACTGAAGCTTTCTTT.

This clonotype was observed many times. The chain uses TRBV6-6 and TRBJ2-7, with D tentatively TRBD2 (5 bases). Trimming shortened V by 9 bases and J by 7 bases, and 22 bases separated the two germline ends. The CDR3 sequence is 14 residues long. Germline CDR1 reads MNHNY; CDR2 reads SVGAGI (reference sequence). CDR3: CASSQTGGGWEQYF. CDR3 nucleotides: TGTGCCAGTAGTCAGACCGGAGGTGGGTGGGAGCAGTACTTC.

The gene calls are TRBV12-3 or TRBV12-4 and TRBJ2-2; 12 bases map to TRBD2. The CDR3 length is 16 residues. The V and J ends lost 6 bases and 5 bases, in that order; junction bases with no gene match: 7. CDR3 bases: TGTGCCAGCAGCAGACTAGCGGGGGTTCGGACCGGGGAGCTGTTTTTT. Amino acid sequence: CASSRLAGVRTGELFF.

The V and J genes are TRBV24-1 and TRBJ2-7; D gene uncertain. Deletions cut 3 bases from V and 0 bases from J, with 11 bases between. The CDR3 length is 15 residues. Germline values: CDR1 KGHDR, CDR2 SFDVKD. CDR3 in amino acids: CATSDPRFNSYEQYF. Written as DNA, the CDR3 is TGTGCCACCAGTGATCCCCGCTTTAACTCCTACGAGCAGTACTTC.